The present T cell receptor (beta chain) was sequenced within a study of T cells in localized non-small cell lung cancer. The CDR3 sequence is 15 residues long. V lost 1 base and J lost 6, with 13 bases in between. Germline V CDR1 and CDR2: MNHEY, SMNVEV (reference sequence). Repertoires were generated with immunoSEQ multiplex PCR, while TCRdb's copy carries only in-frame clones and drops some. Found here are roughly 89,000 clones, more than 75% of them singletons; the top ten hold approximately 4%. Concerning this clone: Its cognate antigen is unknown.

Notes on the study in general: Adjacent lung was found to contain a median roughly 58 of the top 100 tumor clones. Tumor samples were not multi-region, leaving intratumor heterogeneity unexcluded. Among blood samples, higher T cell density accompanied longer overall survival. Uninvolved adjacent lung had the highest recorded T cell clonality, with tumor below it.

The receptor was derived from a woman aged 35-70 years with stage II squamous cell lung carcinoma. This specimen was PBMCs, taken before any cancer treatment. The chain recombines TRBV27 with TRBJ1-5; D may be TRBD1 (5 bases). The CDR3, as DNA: TGTGCCAGCAGTTTATGGGGTCAGGGAGGTCAGCCCCAGCATTTT. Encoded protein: CASSLWGQGGQPQHF.